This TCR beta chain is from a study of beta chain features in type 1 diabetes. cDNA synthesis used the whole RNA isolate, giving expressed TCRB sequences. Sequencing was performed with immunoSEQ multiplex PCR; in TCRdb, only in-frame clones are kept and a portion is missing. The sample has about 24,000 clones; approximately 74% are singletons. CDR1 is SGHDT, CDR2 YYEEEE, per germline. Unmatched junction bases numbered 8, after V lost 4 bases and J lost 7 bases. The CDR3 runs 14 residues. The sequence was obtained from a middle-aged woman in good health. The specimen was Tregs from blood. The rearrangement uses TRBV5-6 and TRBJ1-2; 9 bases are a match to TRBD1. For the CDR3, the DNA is TGTGCCAGCAGCAGGGACAGGGTAATTGGTGGCTACACCTTC. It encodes CASSRDRVIGGYTF.